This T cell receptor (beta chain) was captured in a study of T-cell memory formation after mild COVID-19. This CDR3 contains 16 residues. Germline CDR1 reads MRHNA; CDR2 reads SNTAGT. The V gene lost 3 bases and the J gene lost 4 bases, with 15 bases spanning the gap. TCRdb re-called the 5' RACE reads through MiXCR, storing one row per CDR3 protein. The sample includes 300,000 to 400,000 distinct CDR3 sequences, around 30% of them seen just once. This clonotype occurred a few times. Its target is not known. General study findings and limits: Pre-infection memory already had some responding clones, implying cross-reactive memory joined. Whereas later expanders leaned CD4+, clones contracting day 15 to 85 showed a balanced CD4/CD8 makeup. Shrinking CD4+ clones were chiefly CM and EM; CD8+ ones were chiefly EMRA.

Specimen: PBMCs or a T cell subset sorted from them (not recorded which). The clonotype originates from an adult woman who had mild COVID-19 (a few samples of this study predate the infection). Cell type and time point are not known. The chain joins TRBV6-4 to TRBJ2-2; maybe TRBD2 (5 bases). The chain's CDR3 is CASSEGSPDGTGELFF. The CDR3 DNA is TGTGCCAGCAGTGAAGGGAGCCCCGATGGCACCGGGGAGCTGTTTTTT.